This T cell receptor (beta chain) was obtained from a study of CD8 T cells in Susac syndrome (dated by TCRdb to about 2019). In the study overall: Of the Susac syndrome patients who were sequenced, six had clinically active disease and fewer than ten were in clinical remission. At blood withdrawal, Susac syndrome patients were therapy-naive, treated with corticosteroids (with IVIg additionally given to some), or treated with IVIg alone. Repertoire sequencing was used to test whether CD8+ T cell activation and differentiation in Susac syndrome was antigen driven. General findings and caveats noted by the study authors: The TCR sequencing and HLA analysis was acknowledged to have included a relatively small number of individuals. No clonal expansion was detected in the CD4+ T cell repertoire of Susac syndrome patients.

Peripheral blood CD8+ and CD4+ T cells from healthy donors, Susac syndrome patients and multiple sclerosis patients were profiled using high-throughput TCR beta sequencing. Susac syndrome patients met recently defined diagnostic criteria for definite or probable disease. Bulk CD8+ and CD4+ T cells were purified by magnetic negative isolation, while CD8+ TEMRA cells were enriched using FACS. Blood was drawn into EDTA tubes, processed within 24 hours, and PBMCs were isolated by density gradient centrifugation. PBMCs intended for TCR sequencing were cryopreserved in liquid nitrogen and were subsequently thawed in a 37 degrees C water bath. The sorted or isolated CD4+, CD8+ and CD8+ TEMRA cells had a purity of 90% or higher. Notes on this clonotype: The clone's antigen remains unknown. Base qualities are not recorded, but no much larger clone differs from it by a single base.

RNA was extracted with the RNeasy kit and 0.5 to 1 ug was reverse transcribed using random hexamers. The immunoSEQ multiplex PCR assay, which covers 54 Vbeta and 13 Jbeta segments, was used to amplify TCR beta CDR3 regions. To correct PCR amplification bias, a synthetic template baseline was used for both primer optimization and computational correction. The authors' analysis ran thus. Reads were annotated to V, D and J genes according to IMGT and were analyzed with immunoSEQ Analyzer, with only productive sequences retained. Clonality was calculated as one minus the Shannon entropy normalized by log2 of the number of productive unique sequences. Public and private clones were assessed among the 100 most prevalent clones of each patient and control. Clones were defined as Susac-specific if absent from the healthy and MS cohorts, from 1052 published viral clones and from other ImmuneACCESS disease sequences. In-frame beta chains were kept once TCRdb had trimmed the public reads at Q25 with fastp and called clones with MiXCR. CDR3 protein duplicates are merged, each entry listing the most common genes and DNA. The V and J calls and clone size come from TCRdb's table, not from the authors' own analysis. The sample has about 200,000 distinct CDR3 sequences on record, 75% to 95% of them singletons. Jointly, the top ten make up around 0.1% of the sample.

V is pared back by 1 base and J by 1 base, with 13 bases lying between the germline termini. The germline V gene (reference sequence) sets CDR1 to SEHNR and CDR2 to FQNEAQ. The CDR3 starts with the cysteine, ends with the phenylalanine, and has 16 residues. The sequence is cut down to CDR3 DNA, 48 bases in frame from base 1. The rearrangement combines TRBV7-9 with TRBJ2-5; too little of a D gene remains to name it. The sample consisted of CD4+ T cells from PBMCs. This TCR came from a human donor with Susac syndrome. The sequence in DNA is TGTGCCAGCAGCTTAGTGGTGATTTCGAGCCAAGAGACCCAGTACTTC. This encodes CASSLVVISSQETQYF.